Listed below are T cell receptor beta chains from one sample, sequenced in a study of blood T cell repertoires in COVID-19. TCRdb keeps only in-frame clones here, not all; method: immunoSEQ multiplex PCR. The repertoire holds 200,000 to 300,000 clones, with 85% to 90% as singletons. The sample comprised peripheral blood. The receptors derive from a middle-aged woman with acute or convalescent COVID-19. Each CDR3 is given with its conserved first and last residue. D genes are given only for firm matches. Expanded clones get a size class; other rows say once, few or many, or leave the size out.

TGCGCCAGCAGTGAACACAGGCCCTATGGCTACACCTTC	CASSEHRPYGYTF	TRBV10-1	NA	NA	TRBJ1-2
TGTGCCAGCAGCTTAGAACAGAATAATGAAAAACTGTTTTTT	CASSLEQNNEKLFF	TRBV11-2	NA	NA	TRBJ1-4
TGTGCCACCAGTGATGGCGGAAAGAACACTGAAGCTTTCTTT	CATSDGGKNTEAFF	TRBV24-1	NA	NA	TRBJ1-1
TGCGCCACCTTGTCCGGGACAATGAACACTGAAGCTTTCTTT	CATLSGTMNTEAFF	TRBV10-1	NA	NA	TRBJ1-1
TGTGCCAGCAGACCTCGACCATACGGGGAGGGGGGCTACACCTTC	CASRPRPYGEGGYTF	TRBV7-9	NA	NA	TRBJ1-2
TGTGCCAGCAGCCCCCGACTAGCGGGGGGGCCCTACAATGAGCAGTTCTTC	CASSPRLAGGPYNEQFF	TRBV7-2	NA	TRBD2	TRBJ2-1
TGTGCCAGTAGTATAGTAGTGGGGACAGCATATAGCAATCAGCCCCAGCATTTT	CASSIVVGTAYSNQPQHF	TRBV19	NA	TRBD1	TRBJ1-5
TGTGCCACCGGTCCGGGACAGGGGCGGGTCTGGTATGGCTACACCTTC	CATGPGQGRVWYGYTF	TRBV10-3	NA	TRBD1	TRBJ1-2
TGTGCCAGTAGTATAGTTGCAGGGGATGATGGCTACACCTTC	CASSIVAGDDGYTF	TRBV19	NA	NA	TRBJ1-2
TGTGCCTGGAGTGCCTTTAACTATGGCTACACCTTC	CAWSAFNYGYTF	TRBV30	NA	NA	TRBJ1-2
TGCGCCAGCAGAGGACAGGGTATTAACAGCAATCAGCCCCAGCATTTT	CASRGQGINSNQPQHF	TRBV10-1	NA	TRBD1	TRBJ1-5
TGTGCCAGCAGCGAAGATGGAGGGGCTGGCTATGGCTACACCTTC	CASSEDGGAGYGYTF	TRBV6-1	NA	NA	TRBJ1-2
TGCAGTGCACGAGCCTATGGCTACACCTTC	CSARAYGYTF	TRBV20-1	NA	NA	TRBJ1-2
TGTGCCAGTACCCTCGGTGTGAACACTGAAGCTTTCTTT	CASTLGVNTEAFF	TRBV2	NA	NA	TRBJ1-1
TGTGCCAGCAGCACCACGGACAGGCCGAATCAGCCCCAGCATTTT	CASSTTDRPNQPQHF	TRBV5-6	NA	TRBD1	TRBJ1-5
TGCAGCGTTGTGAAGCTCTACAATGAGCAGTTCTTC	CSVVKLYNEQFF	TRBV29-1	NA	NA	TRBJ2-1
TGTGCCAGCATCCCGAGGAGGTACCAAGAGACCCAGTACTTC	CASIPRRYQETQYF	TRBV21-1	NA	NA	TRBJ2-5
TGTGCCTGGGGGCGGGGGGGGCCAGATACGCAGTATTTT	CAWGRGGPDTQYF	TRBV30	NA	TRBD2	TRBJ2-3
TGTGCCAGCAGCCACCCCGTGGCTCGGACAGGGGCGAACACCGGGGAGCTGTTTTTT	CASSHPVARTGANTGELFF	TRBV11-2	NA	TRBD1	TRBJ2-2
TGTGCCAGCACCGGGAGAGGTTTCAATGAGCAGTTCTTC	CASTGRGFNEQFF	TRBV7-2	once	NA	TRBJ2-1
TGCGCCAGCAGCCCGGAAGGGGGCGCAGCTTTCTTT	CASSPEGGAAFF	TRBV5-1	NA	TRBD1	TRBJ1-1
TGCGCCAGCAGCCTTAGAGGGTTACCGAACACTGAAGCTTTCTTT	CASSLRGLPNTEAFF	TRBV4-1	NA	NA	TRBJ1-1
TGTGCCAGCAGTAGGGGACAGAACTATGGCTACACCTTC	CASSRGQNYGYTF	TRBV6-5	NA	TRBD1	TRBJ1-2
TGTGCCAGCAGCCCGGCGGGACTAGTCACCGGGGAGCTGTTTTTT	CASSPAGLVTGELFF	TRBV7-3	NA	TRBD2	TRBJ2-2
TGTGCCTGGAGTGTACTGGGGCAGGGGGCGAAATCTGGAAACACCATATATTTT	CAWSVLGQGAKSGNTIYF	TRBV30	NA	TRBD1	TRBJ1-3
TGTGCCAGCAGCGTAGGAAGGACAGGGGAGCCTGGCTACACCTTC	CASSVGRTGEPGYTF	TRBV9	once	TRBD1	TRBJ1-2
TGTGCCAGCTCAACTTACAGGGGGCTCAATGAGCAGTTCTTC	CASSTYRGLNEQFF	TRBV18	NA	TRBD1	TRBJ2-1
TGTGCCTGGAGTGGGACAGGGGGTTGGAATGAGCAGTTCTTC	CAWSGTGGWNEQFF	TRBV30	NA	TRBD1	TRBJ2-1
TGTGCCAGCAGTGACGCGGGGGAGTTGGAGACCCAGTACTTC	CASSDAGELETQYF	TRBV6-1	NA	TRBD2	TRBJ2-5